Described below is a single T cell receptor beta chain sequence and its context. The method was immunoSEQ multiplex PCR; TCRdb's version includes in-frame clones alone and lacks a portion of them. The table lists 200,000 to 250,000 clones, 70% to 90% of them singletons, with roughly 4.5% in the top ten. This entry comes from a study of blood T cell repertoires in COVID-19. CDR3 length: 14 amino acids. The germline V and J ends were trimmed by 3 bases and 2 bases, with 11 bases remaining between them. Germline V gives CDR1 WSHSY, CDR2 SAAADI. The TCR comes from a young man with acute COVID-19. Sequenced: PBMCs or T cells enriched from blood (not recorded which). The V gene is TRBV10-2, the J gene TRBJ2-7, with D possibly TRBD2 on 7 matching bases. The CDR3 coding sequence is TGCGCCAGCAGTGAACGCGGGGGCGCCTACGAGCAGTACTTC. This translates into CASSERGGAYEQYF.